Shown below are 18 T cell receptor beta chains from a single sample sequenced in a study of response to subunit inactivated influenza vaccine. TCRdb called the RT-PCR reads again in MiXCR, with one record for every CDR3 protein. The data hold about 610,000 distinct CDR3 sequences, with about 14% observed a single time. Sequencing used PBMCs from blood, obtained approximately 12 days after vaccination. These TCRs come from a middle-aged man who received an inactivated influenza vaccine.

As regards this clonotype: Being one base from a much bigger clone, this may be a read error. CDR3 nucleotide sequence: TGTGCCAGCAGCCAAGGCAGACCCACAGATACGCAGTATTTT. Translated: CASSQGRPTDTQYF. This chain links TRBV7-2 with TRBJ2-3; D ambiguous. Germline values: CDR1 SGHTA, CDR2 FQGNSA. The CDR3 sequence is 14 residues long. V dropped 5 bases and J dropped 2 bases, with 11 bases sitting between them. The full variable domain, completed using reference TRBV7-2 and TRBJ2-3, is GAGVSQSPSNKVTEKGKDVELRCDPISGHTALYWYRQSLGQGLEFLIYFQGNSAPDKSGLPSDRFSAERTGGSVSTLTIQRTQQEDSAVYLCASSQGRPTDTQYFGPGTRLTVL.

This chain connects TRBV21-1 to TRBJ2-7. TRBV21-1 is a known pseudogene. This CDR3 is built from 15 residues. The chain's CDR3 is CASSKRGTGSYEQYF. The CDR3 DNA sequence: TGTGCCAGCAGCAAACGGGGTACGGGCTCGTACGAGCAGTACTTC.

The V call is TRBV18, the J call TRBJ1-6, with D unresolved. CDR3 size: 13 residues. Germline CDR1 reads KGHSH; CDR2 reads LQKENI. Trimming removed 3 bases at V and 7 bases at J, with 7 bases between. CDR3: CASSPNINSPLHF. The CDR3 nucleotides are TGTGCCAGCTCACCCAACATAAATTCACCCCTCCACTTT. Supplemented by reference TRBV18 and TRBJ1-6, the full variable domain reads NAGVMQNPRHLVRRRGQEARLRCSPMKGHSHVYWYRQLPEEGLKFMVYLQKENIIDESGMPKERFSAEFPKEGPSILRIQQVVRGDSAAYFCASSPNINSPLHFGNGTRLTVT.

This clonotype has more than one count but fewer than ten. This chain links TRBV5-4 with TRBJ2-7; the D is unclear. The CDR3 contains 13 residues. The V gene's germline CDR1 is SGHNT and CDR2 YYREEE (reference sequence). V lost 4 bases and J 2 bases, leaving 10 bases between the germline ends. CDR3 nucleotide sequence: TGTGCCAGCAGCATCGACCCGACCTACGAGCAGTACTTC. Translated: CASSIDPTYEQYF.

This clonotype has ten or more counts. CDR3: CASSFSGQGLGNEQFF. The CDR3 DNA reads as TGTGCCAGCAGCTTTTCGGGACAGGGTTTGGGGAATGAGCAGTTCTTC. The rearrangement links TRBV11-2 to TRBJ2-1, with 9 nucleotides matching TRBD1. After removal of 3 bases from V and 7 bases from J, the junction contained 10 bases not matched to a gene. Germline V lookup: CDR1 SGHAT, CDR2 FQNNGV. CDR3 length: 16 residues.

V and J are TRBV5-5 and TRBJ2-3; D is possibly TRBD2 (6 bases). CDR1 and CDR2 (germline): SGHKS, YYEKEE (reference sequence). V was cut by 1 base and J by 5 bases, with 14 bases left in between. There are 15 residues in the CDR3. The CDR3 nucleotides are TGTGCCAGCAGCTTGCGTCCTTGGGGAGGAGATACGCAGTATTTT. It codes for CASSLRPWGGDTQYF.

This chain uses TRBV12-3 or TRBV12-4 with TRBJ2-7; weak D call: TRBD1 (5 bases). Trimming cost V 3 bases and J 6 bases, with 15 bases left between them. The CDR3 extends over 14 amino acids. Here the CDR3 reads CASSFSGMSLEQYF. CDR3 sequence (DNA): TGTGCCAGCAGTTTTTCAGGGATGTCACTCGAGCAGTACTTC.

This clonotype showed up just a few times. This chain joins TRBV7-9 and TRBJ1-6; D not certain. V gave up 7 bases and J gave up 8 bases, with 9 bases separating them. Germline CDR1 is SEHNR and CDR2 is FQNEAQ (reference sequence). There are 12 residues in the CDR3. The CDR3 sequence: CASTAGDSPLHF. The CDR3, as DNA: TGTGCCAGCACCGCGGGCGATTCACCCCTCCACTTT.

This rearrangement joins TRBV20-1 to TRBJ1-1; the match to TRBD1 covers 11 bases. J was trimmed by 4 bases and V by 2 bases; bases with no gene match: 6. Germline V gene data show CDR1 as DFQATT and CDR2 as SNEGSKA (reference sequence). This CDR3 has 15 residues. The DNA for the CDR3 is TGCAGTGCTAGAAACTCCGGGACAGGGGGCACTGAAGCTTTCTTT. It encodes CSARNSGTGGTEAFF.

This clonotype was counted between two and nine times. The CDR3 region has the DNA TGTGCCAGCAGCACCATACTTCCGACGGACAGCTCCTACAATGAGCAGTTCTTC. It codes for CASSTILPTDSSYNEQFF. V and J are TRBV6-2 or TRBV6-3 and TRBJ2-1; tentative D call: TRBD1 (6 bases). The germline CDR1 and CDR2 sequences are MNHEY and SVGEGT. This CDR3 is built from 18 residues. With 6 bases removed from V and 0 bases from J, the gap between germline ends came to 21 bases.

This clonotype was counted between two and nine times. V usage is TRBV7-8 and J usage is TRBJ2-5, with 8 bases fitting TRBD1. V was clipped by 5 bases and J by 5 bases; unmatched bases: 7. CDR3 length: 14 amino acids. Germline CDR1 is SGHVS and CDR2 is FQNEAQ. The CDR3 loop is CASSPARGRETQYF. The DNA for the CDR3 is TGTGCCAGCAGCCCCGCCAGGGGGCGGGAGACCCAGTACTTC.

The chain is built from TRBV10-2 and TRBJ2-2, with TRBD1 identical over 7 bases. The length of the CDR3 is 13 residues. Germline V CDR1 and CDR2: WSHSY, SAAADI. V gave up 5 bases and J gave up 6 bases; unmatched junction bases: 3. DNA for the CDR3: TGCGCCAGCAGTCCCCAGGGGGCCGGGGAGCTGTTTTTT. This sequence encodes CASSPQGAGELFF.

The V and J genes are TRBV20-1 and TRBJ2-7, with D possibly TRBD1 on 5 matching bases. CDR3 length: 14 residues. V dropped 6 bases and J dropped 5 bases, with 20 bases sitting between them. Germline CDR1 reads DFQATT; CDR2 reads SNEGSKA (reference sequence). DNA for the CDR3: TGCAGTGCCAGGGCACTGAACAGCCTCAACGAGCAGTACTTC. This translates into CSARALNSLNEQYF.

The chain has TRBV4-2 and TRBJ2-1; D possibly corresponds to TRBD2 (6 bases). V was pared by 3 bases and J by 10 bases, with 13 bases between. This CDR3 contains 13 residues. Germline CDR1 is LGHNA and CDR2 is YNFKEQ. CDR3 residues: CASSQGLGGEQFF. The CDR3 DNA reads TGTGCCAGCAGCCAGGGACTTGGGGGGGAGCAGTTCTTC.

This clonotype has only a few counts. The chain is built from TRBV7-8 and TRBJ2-2; D remains unclear. Germline CDR1 SGHVS, CDR2 FQNEAQ. The CDR3 consists of 13 residues. Deletions cut 1 base from V and 4 bases from J, with 4 bases between. The CDR3 protein is CASSLGITGELFF. The CDR3 DNA sequence: TGTGCCAGCAGCTTAGGGATCACCGGGGAGCTGTTTTTT. The complete variable domain, with remaining parts taken from reference TRBV7-8 and TRBJ2-2, reads GAGVSQSPRYKVAKRGQDVALRCDPISGHVSLFWYQQALGQGPEFLTYFQNEAQLDKSGLPSDRFFAERPEGSVSTLKIQRTQQEDSAVYLCASSLGITGELFFGEGSRLTVL.

This clonotype was observed a handful of times. The rearrangement joins TRBV7-8 to TRBJ2-3; 7 bases are shared with TRBD2. Germline lookup yields CDR1 SGHVS and CDR2 FQNEAQ. The CDR3 is made up of 16 amino acids. V shed 3 bases, J shed 2 bases, and the junction held 8 bases outside the gene matches. In DNA form, the CDR3 reads TGTGCCAGCAGCTTCCTGACTAGCATTCCCACAGATACGCAGTATTTT. It yields the protein CASSFLTSIPTDTQYF.

This chain uses TRBV6-2 or TRBV6-3 with TRBJ2-2; 7 nucleotides match TRBD2. CDR3 size: 15 residues. J lost 4 bases, V lost 5 bases, and 7 bases had no gene match. Per the germline V gene, CDR1 is MNHEY and CDR2 is SVGEGT. The CDR3 here is CASSGLGAGTGELFF. In DNA form, the CDR3 reads TGTGCCAGCAGTGGACTAGGGGCGGGCACCGGGGAGCTGTTTTTT.

The V gene is TRBV20-1, the J gene TRBJ2-5; D unresolved. Germline-derived CDR1 and CDR2 are DFQATT and SNEGSKA (reference sequence). The germline V and J ends were trimmed by 3 bases and 4 bases, with 15 bases remaining between them. The CDR3 has 14 residues. The CDR3 here is CSASPPPLRETQYF. In DNA form, the CDR3 reads TGCAGTGCTAGTCCCCCCCCACTTAGAGAGACCCAGTACTTC.